Here is one T cell receptor (beta chain) with its context. Its antigen is not identified. TCRdb passed the reads through MiXCR, listing each CDR3 protein once. The table records approximately 74,000 distinct CDR3 sequences, around 40% of them present only once. The germline gives CDR1 MNHEY, CDR2 SMNVEV (reference sequence). V was clipped by 3 bases and J by 5 bases; unmatched bases: 6. The CDR3 length is 15 residues. This sample is drawn from a study of T cell repertoires in cytomegalovirus infection. Study-level findings and limits: The response measured ex vivo was dominated by TCR beta clonotypes (HLA-C-restricted and CMV-specific).

This sample comprised CD8+ T cells from cultured PBMCs, obtained from culture after CMV antigen stimulation. This clonotype was obtained from a human donor in good health (CMV status not recorded). Some clones in this sample may be carry-over from other donors' samples. V is TRBV27 and J is TRBJ2-3, with 9 bases identical to TRBD1. The CDR3 sequence: CASSFRTGAIDTQYF. In DNA, the CDR3 is TGTGCCAGCAGTTTCCGGACAGGGGCAATAGATACGCAGTATTTT.